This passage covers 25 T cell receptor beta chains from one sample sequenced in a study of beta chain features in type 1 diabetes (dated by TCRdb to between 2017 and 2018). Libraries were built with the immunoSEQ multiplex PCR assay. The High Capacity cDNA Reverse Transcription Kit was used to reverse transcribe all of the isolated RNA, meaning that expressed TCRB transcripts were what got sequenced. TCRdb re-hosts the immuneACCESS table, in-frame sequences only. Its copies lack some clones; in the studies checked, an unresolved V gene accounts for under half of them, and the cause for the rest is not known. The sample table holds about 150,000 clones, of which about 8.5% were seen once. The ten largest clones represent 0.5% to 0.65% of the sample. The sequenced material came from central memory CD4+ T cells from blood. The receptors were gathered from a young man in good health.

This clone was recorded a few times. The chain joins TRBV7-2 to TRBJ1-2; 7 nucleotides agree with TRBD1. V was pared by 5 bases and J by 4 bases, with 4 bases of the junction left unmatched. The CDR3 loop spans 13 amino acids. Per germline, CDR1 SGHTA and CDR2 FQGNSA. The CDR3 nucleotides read TGTGCCAGCAGCCAGGGGGAGAGCTATGGCTACACCTTC. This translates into CASSQGESYGYTF.

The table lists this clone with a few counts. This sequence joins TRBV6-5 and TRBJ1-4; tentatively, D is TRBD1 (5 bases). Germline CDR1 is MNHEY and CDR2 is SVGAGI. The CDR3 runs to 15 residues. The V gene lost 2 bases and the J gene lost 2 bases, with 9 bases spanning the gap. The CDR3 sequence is CASSYGGATNEKLFF. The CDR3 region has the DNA TGTGCCAGCAGTTACGGTGGGGCGACTAATGAAAAACTGTTTTTT.

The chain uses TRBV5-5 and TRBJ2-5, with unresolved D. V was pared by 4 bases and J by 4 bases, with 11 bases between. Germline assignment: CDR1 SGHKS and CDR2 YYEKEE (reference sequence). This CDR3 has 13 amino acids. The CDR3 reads CASSRPRVETQYF. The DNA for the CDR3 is TGTGCCAGCAGCCGTCCCCGGGTAGAGACCCAGTACTTC.

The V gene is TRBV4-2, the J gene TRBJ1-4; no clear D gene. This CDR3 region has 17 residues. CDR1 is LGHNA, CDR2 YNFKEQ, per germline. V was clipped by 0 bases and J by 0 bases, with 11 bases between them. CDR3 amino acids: CASSQDFQEATNEKLFF. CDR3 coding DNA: TGTGCCAGCAGCCAAGATTTCCAGGAGGCAACTAATGAAAAACTGTTTTTT.

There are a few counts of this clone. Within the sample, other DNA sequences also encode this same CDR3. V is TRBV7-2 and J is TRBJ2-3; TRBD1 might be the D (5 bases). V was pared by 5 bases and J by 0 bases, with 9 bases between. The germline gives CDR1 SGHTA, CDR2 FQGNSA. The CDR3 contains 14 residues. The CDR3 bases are TGTGCCAGCAGCCTCCGACAGAGCACAGATACGCAGTATTTT. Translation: CASSLRQSTDTQYF. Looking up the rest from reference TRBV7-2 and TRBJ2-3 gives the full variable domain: GAGVSQSPSNKVTEKGKDVELRCDPISGHTALYWYRQSLGQGLEFLIYFQGNSAPDKSGLPSDRFSAERTGGSVSTLTIQRTQQEDSAVYLCASSLRQSTDTQYFGPGTRLTVL.

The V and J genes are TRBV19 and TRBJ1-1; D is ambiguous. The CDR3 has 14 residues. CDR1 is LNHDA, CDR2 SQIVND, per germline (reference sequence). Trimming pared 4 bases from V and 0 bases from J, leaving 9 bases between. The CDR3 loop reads CASSSPGMNTEAFF. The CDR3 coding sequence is TGTGCCAGTAGTAGTCCCGGGATGAACACTGAAGCTTTCTTT.

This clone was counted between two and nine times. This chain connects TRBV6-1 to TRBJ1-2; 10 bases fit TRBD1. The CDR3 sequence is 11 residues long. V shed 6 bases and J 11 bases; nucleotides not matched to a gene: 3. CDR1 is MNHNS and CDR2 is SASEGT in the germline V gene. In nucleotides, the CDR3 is TGTGCCAGCAGGGGACAGGGGATGTACACCTTC. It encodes CASRGQGMYTF.

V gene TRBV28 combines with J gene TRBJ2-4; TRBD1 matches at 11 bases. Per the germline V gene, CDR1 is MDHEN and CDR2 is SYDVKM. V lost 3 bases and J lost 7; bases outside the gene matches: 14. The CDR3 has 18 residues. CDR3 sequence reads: CASSLGSLWTGGGNIQYF. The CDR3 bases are TGTGCCAGCAGTTTGGGATCCCTGTGGACAGGGGGCGGGAACATTCAGTACTTC.

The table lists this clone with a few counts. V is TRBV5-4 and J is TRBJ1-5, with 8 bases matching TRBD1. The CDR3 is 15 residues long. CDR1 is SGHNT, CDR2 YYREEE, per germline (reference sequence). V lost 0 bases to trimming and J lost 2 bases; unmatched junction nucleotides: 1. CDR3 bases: TGTGCCAGCAGCTTGGGGGGACAGGGCAATCAGCCCCAGCATTTT. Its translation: CASSLGGQGNQPQHF.

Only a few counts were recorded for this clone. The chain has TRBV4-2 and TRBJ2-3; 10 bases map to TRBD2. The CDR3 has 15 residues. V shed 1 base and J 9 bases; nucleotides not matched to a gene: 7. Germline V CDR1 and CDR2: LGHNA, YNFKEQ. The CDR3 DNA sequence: TGTGCCAGCAGCCAAGGGGAAGCGGGAGGGCTCACGCAGTATTTT. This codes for CASSQGEAGGLTQYF.

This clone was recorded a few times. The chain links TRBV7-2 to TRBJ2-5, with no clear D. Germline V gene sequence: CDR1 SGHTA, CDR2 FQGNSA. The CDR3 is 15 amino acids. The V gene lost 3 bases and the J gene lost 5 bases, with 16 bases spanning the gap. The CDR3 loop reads CASSFRRGPQETQYF. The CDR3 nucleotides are TGTGCCAGCAGCTTCCGAAGAGGTCCCCAGGAGACCCAGTACTTC. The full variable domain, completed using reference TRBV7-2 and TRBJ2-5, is GAGVSQSPSNKVTEKGKDVELRCDPISGHTALYWYRQSLGQGLEFLIYFQGNSAPDKSGLPSDRFSAERTGGSVSTLTIQRTQQEDSAVYLCASSFRRGPQETQYFGPGTRLLVL.

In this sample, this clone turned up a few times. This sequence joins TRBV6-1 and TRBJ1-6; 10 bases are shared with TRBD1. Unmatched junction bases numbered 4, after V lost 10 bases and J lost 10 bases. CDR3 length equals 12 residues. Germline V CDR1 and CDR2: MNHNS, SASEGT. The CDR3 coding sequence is TGTGCCACCGGGACAGGGGAGTCACCCCTCCACTTT. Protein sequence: CATGTGESPLHF.

CDR3 in amino acids: CSANRGPYTF. As DNA, the CDR3 is TGCAGTGCTAACAGGGGGCCCTACACCTTC. The chain joins TRBV20-1 to TRBJ1-2; 9 bases are shared with TRBD1. The V segment lost 4 bases and the J segment 10 bases; nucleotides outside the gene matches: 1. Germline values: CDR1 DFQATT, CDR2 SNEGSKA (reference sequence). CDR3 size: 10 residues.

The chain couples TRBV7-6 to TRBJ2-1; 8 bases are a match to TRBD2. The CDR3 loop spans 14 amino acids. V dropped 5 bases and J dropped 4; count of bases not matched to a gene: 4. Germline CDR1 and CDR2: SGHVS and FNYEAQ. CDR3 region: CASSTRGGYNEQFF. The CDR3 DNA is TGTGCCAGCAGCACCCGGGGGGGTTACAATGAGCAGTTCTTC.

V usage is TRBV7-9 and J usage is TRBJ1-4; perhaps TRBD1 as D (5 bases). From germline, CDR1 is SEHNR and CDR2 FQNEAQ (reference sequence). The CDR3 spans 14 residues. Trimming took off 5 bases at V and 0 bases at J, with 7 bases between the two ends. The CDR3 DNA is TGTGCCAGCAGCCAGACAGCAACTAATGAAAAACTGTTTTTT. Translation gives CASSQTATNEKLFF. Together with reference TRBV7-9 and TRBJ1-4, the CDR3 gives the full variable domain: DTGVSQNPRHKITKRGQNVTFRCDPISEHNRLYWYRQTLGQGPEFLTYFQNEAQLEKSRLLSDRFSAERPKGSFSTLEIQRTEQGDSAMYLCASSQTATNEKLFFGSGTQLSVL.

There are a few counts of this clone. The CDR3 here is CASSREDGNTEAFF. The CDR3 coding sequence is TGTGCCAGTAGCAGGGAAGATGGGAACACTGAAGCTTTCTTT. The V and J genes are TRBV19 and TRBJ1-1, with TRBD1 as a possible D gene (5 bases). CDR3 length equals 14 residues. Trimming pared 6 bases from V and 1 base from J, leaving 12 bases between. The germline V gene has CDR1 LNHDA and CDR2 SQIVND (reference sequence). Drawing the rest from reference TRBV19 and TRBJ1-1, the complete variable domain is DGGITQSPKYLFRKEGQNVTLSCEQNLNHDAMYWYRQDPGQGLRLIYYSQIVNDFQKGDIAEGYSVSREKKESFPLTVTSAQKNPTAFYLCASSREDGNTEAFFGQGTRLTVV.

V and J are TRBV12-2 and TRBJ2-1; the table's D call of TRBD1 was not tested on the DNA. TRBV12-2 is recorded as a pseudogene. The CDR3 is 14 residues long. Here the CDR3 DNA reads TGTGCAAGTCGCTTTTGGACAGGACCTAATGAGCAGTTCTTC. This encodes CASRFWTGPNEQFF.

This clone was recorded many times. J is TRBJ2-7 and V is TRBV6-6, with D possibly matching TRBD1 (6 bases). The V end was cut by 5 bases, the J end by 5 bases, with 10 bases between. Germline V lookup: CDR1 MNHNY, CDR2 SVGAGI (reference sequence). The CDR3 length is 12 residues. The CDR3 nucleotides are TGTGCCAGCAGTACCAGGGGAGACGAGCAGTACTTC. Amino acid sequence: CASSTRGDEQYF.

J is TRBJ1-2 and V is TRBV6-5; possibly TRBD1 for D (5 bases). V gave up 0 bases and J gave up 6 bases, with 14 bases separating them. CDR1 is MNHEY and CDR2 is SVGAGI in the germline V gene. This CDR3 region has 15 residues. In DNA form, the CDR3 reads TGTGCCAGCAGTTACTCTAATGGGGCAGAGCATGGCTACACCTTC. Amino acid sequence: CASSYSNGAEHGYTF.

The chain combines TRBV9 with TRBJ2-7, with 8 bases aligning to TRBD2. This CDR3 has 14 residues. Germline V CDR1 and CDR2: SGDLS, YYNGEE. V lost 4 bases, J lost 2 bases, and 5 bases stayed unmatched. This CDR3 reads CASSSSGGAYEQYF. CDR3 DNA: TGTGCCAGCAGCTCCTCGGGGGGGGCCTACGAGCAGTACTTC.

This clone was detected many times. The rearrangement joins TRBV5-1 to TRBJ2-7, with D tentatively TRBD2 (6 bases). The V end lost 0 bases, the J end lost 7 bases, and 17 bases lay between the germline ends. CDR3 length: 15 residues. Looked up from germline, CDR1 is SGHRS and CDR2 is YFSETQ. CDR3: CASSLAGSVLREQYF. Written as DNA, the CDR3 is TGCGCCAGCAGCTTGGCCGGGAGCGTCTTGCGGGAGCAGTACTTC. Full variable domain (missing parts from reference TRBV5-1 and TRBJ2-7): KAGVTQTPRYLIKTRGQQVTLSCSPISGHRSVSWYQQTPGQGLQFLFEYFSETQRNKGNFPGRFSGRQFSNSRSEMNVSTLELGDSALYLCASSLAGSVLREQYFGPGTRLTVT.

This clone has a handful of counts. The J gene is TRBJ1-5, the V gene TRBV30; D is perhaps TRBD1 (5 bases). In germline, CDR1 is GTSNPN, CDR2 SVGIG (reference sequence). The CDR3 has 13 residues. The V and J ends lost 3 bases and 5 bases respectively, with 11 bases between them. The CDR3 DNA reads TGTGCCTGGAGCCCGGGGGAGGATCAGCCCCAGCATTTT. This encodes CAWSPGEDQPQHF. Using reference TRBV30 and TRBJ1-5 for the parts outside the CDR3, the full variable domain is SQTIHQWPATLVQPVGSPLSLECTVEGTSNPNLYWYRQAAGRGLQLLFYSVGIGQISSEVPQNLSASRPQDRQFILSSKKLLLSDSGFYLCAWSPGEDQPQHFGDGTRLSIL.

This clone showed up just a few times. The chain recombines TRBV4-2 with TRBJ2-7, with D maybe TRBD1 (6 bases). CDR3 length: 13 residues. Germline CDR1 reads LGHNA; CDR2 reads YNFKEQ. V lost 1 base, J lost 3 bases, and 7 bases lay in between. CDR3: CASSQGQDYEQYF. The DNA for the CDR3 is TGTGCCAGCAGCCAAGGACAGGACTACGAGCAGTACTTC.

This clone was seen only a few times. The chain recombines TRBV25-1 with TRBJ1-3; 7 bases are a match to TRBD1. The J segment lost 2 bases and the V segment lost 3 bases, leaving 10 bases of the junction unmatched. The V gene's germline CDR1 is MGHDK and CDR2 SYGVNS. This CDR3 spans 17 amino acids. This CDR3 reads CASSDLGDSPTGNTIYF. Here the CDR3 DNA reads TGTGCCAGCAGTGATCTAGGGGACAGTCCAACTGGAAACACCATATATTTT.

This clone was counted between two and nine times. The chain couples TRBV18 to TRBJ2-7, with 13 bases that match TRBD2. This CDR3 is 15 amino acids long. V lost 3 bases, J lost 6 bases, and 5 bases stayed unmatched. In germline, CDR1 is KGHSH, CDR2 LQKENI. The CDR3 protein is CASSPGTSGISEQYF. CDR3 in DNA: TGTGCCAGCTCACCCGGGACTAGCGGGATTTCCGAGCAGTACTTC.